One sample yielded the 26 T cell receptor beta chains listed below, sequenced in a study of blood T cell repertoires in COVID-19. The assay was immunoSEQ multiplex PCR, and TCRdb's table has in-frame clones only and misses some. The table includes hundreds of thousands of clones, roughly nine tenths detected once. What was sequenced was PBMCs or T cells enriched from blood (not recorded which). These receptors were collected from a woman aged 55 to 70 who had recovered from COVID-19.

This clone was observed once. The gene calls are TRBV2 and TRBJ2-2; 8 positions match TRBD2. The CDR3 is 17 amino acids. Germline V gene lookup returns CDR1 SNHLY and CDR2 FYNNEI. Trimming removed 0 bases from V and 5 bases from J; junction bases left unmatched: 8. CDR3: CASSEAPAGARTGELFF. For the CDR3, the DNA is TGTGCCAGCAGTGAAGCTCCAGCGGGGGCCCGGACCGGGGAGCTGTTTTTT.

This clone was found a few times. V is TRBV2 and J is TRBJ1-6, with 11 bases aligning to TRBD1. V was pared by 3 bases and J by 7 bases, with 8 bases of the junction left unmatched. This CDR3 comprises 17 residues. The germline CDR1 and CDR2 sequences are SNHLY and FYNNEI. In nucleotides, the CDR3 is TGTGCCAGCAGTGAGTTTCGGACAGGGGGCCCGAATTCACCCCTCCACTTT. Amino acids: CASSEFRTGGPNSPLHF.

V usage is TRBV11-3 and J usage is TRBJ2-1, with D maybe TRBD1 (6 bases). There are 14 residues in the CDR3. V gave up 5 bases and J gave up 2 bases, with 10 bases separating them. Per germline, CDR1 SGHNT and CDR2 YENEEA. This chain's CDR3 is CASSLGGTYNEQFF. The CDR3 nucleotides read TGTGCCAGCAGCCTTGGGGGCACCTACAATGAGCAGTTCTTC. The full variable domain, completed using reference TRBV11-3 and TRBJ2-1, is EAGVVQSPRYKIIEKKQPVAFWCNPISGHNTLYWYLQNLGQGPELLIRYENEEAVDDSQLPKDRFSAERLKGVDSTLKIQPAELGDSAVYLCASSLGGTYNEQFFGPGTRLTVL.

V is TRBV5-1 and J is TRBJ2-3, with 8 bases identical to TRBD2. The V gene's germline CDR1 is SGHRS and CDR2 YFSETQ. There are 16 residues in the CDR3. V dropped 5 bases and J dropped 2; count of bases not matched to a gene: 10. CDR3 residues: CASRLAAGANTDTQYF. The CDR3 DNA sequence: TGCGCCAGCAGACTGGCAGCGGGGGCCAACACAGATACGCAGTATTTT.

CDR3 protein: CAWRGAGTGELFF. CDR3 bases: TGTGCCTGGAGGGGGGCTGGGACCGGGGAGCTGTTTTTT. The chain recombines TRBV30 with TRBJ2-2, with D perhaps matching TRBD1 (6 bases). V gave up 3 bases and J gave up 5 bases, with 10 bases separating them. Germline CDR1 and CDR2: GTSNPN and SVGIG (reference sequence). The CDR3 has 13 amino acids. Based on the CDR3 plus reference TRBV30 and TRBJ2-2, the full variable domain is SQTIHQWPATLVQPVGSPLSLECTVEGTSNPNLYWYRQAAGRGLQLLFYSVGIGQISSEVPQNLSASRPQDRQFILSSKKLLLSDSGFYLCAWRGAGTGELFFGEGSRLTVL.

The CDR3 is CAIRIGSGSSYNEQFF. In DNA, the CDR3 is TGTGCCATCAGAATAGGTAGCGGCAGCTCCTACAATGAGCAGTTCTTC. The genes are TRBV10-3 and TRBJ2-1; a possible D gene is TRBD2 (6 bases). This CDR3 has 16 residues. The V and J ends lost 6 bases and 0 bases respectively, with 15 bases between them. CDR1 is ENHRY and CDR2 is SYGVKD in the germline V gene.

The rearrangement links TRBV6-5 to TRBJ1-3; D may be TRBD1 (6 bases). Germline CDR1 and CDR2: MNHEY and SVGAGI. This CDR3 is 15 amino acids long. V lost 6 bases and J lost 0, with 12 bases in between. This CDR3 is CASRATGLSGNTIYF. The CDR3 nucleotides are TGTGCCAGCAGGGCCACAGGGCTCTCTGGAAACACCATATATTTT.

The rearrangement uses TRBV19 and TRBJ1-2; no definite D call. Germline assignment: CDR1 LNHDA and CDR2 SQIVND (reference sequence). There are 14 residues in the CDR3. V shed 6 bases and J shed 4 bases, with 15 bases lying between them. CDR3: CASRDLLRVYGYTF. CDR3 coding DNA: TGTGCCAGTAGGGACTTGTTGCGAGTCTATGGCTACACCTTC. The full variable domain, completed using reference TRBV19 and TRBJ1-2, is DGGITQSPKYLFRKEGQNVTLSCEQNLNHDAMYWYRQDPGQGLRLIYYSQIVNDFQKGDIAEGYSVSREKKESFPLTVTSAQKNPTAFYLCASRDLLRVYGYTFGSGTRLTVV.

This chain joins TRBV25-1 and TRBJ1-3; D gene ambiguous. Trimming pared 2 bases from V and 0 bases from J, leaving 11 bases between. This CDR3 has 16 residues. Germline V lookup: CDR1 MGHDK, CDR2 SYGVNS. CDR3: CASSEILHSSGNTIYF. The CDR3 DNA is TGTGCCAGCAGTGAAATACTCCACAGCTCTGGAAACACCATATATTTT.

V and J are TRBV4-2 and TRBJ2-3; 9 bases line up with TRBD1. Germline values: CDR1 LGHNA, CDR2 YNFKEQ. J lost 6 bases, V lost 0 bases, and 1 base had no gene match. The CDR3 is 14 amino acids. DNA of the CDR3: TGTGCCAGCAGCCAAGATGACAGGGGGGATACGCAGTATTTT. Amino acids: CASSQDDRGDTQYF.

The chain couples TRBV19 to TRBJ1-1; perhaps TRBD1 as D (6 bases). The CDR3 totals 16 residues. V gave up 7 bases and J gave up 1 base, with 19 bases separating them. CDR1 LNHDA and CDR2 SQIVND come from the germline V gene (reference sequence). The CDR3, as DNA: TGTGCCAGTACATCCGGGACACAACCTCGGAACACTGAAGCTTTCTTT. Amino acids: CASTSGTQPRNTEAFF.

About this clone itself: Sequence at one end of the junction differs from germline and may be a read error. V and J are TRBV5-3 and TRBJ2-7; TRBD2 matches at 9 bases. TRBV5-3 is placed among ORFs of uncertain function. The CDR3 is 15 amino acids. CDR3 DNA sequence: TGTGCCAGAAGCTCAACAAGCGGGGGGCCATACGCGCAGTACTTC. It is translated as CARSSTSGGPYAQYF.

The chain combines TRBV11-3 with TRBJ2-3, with TRBD1 matching 7 bases. Per the germline V gene, CDR1 is SGHNT and CDR2 is YENEEA. Unmatched junction bases numbered 3, after V lost 5 bases and J lost 1 base. This CDR3 contains 14 residues. The CDR3 DNA reads TGTGCCAGCAGCCCAGGACAGGGCACAGATACGCAGTATTTT. Amino acids: CASSPGQGTDTQYF.

V is TRBV11-2 and J is TRBJ1-6; perhaps TRBD1 as D (5 bases). V lost 3 bases and J 7 bases, leaving 16 bases between the germline ends. The CDR3 runs 16 residues. The germline V gene encodes CDR1 SGHAT and CDR2 FQNNGV. CDR3 region: CASSFTRGSGNSPLHF. In DNA, the CDR3 is TGTGCCAGCAGCTTCACGCGGGGCTCGGGGAATTCACCCCTCCACTTT.

The V and J genes are TRBV6-4 and TRBJ1-5, with 7 bases fitting TRBD1. Germline trimming cut 2 bases from V and 14 bases from J; bases unmatched to any gene: 6. Looked up from germline, CDR1 is MRHNA and CDR2 is SNTAGT. The CDR3 is 12 amino acids. The CDR3 bases are TGTGCCAGCAGTGACGCCTACAGGGGAAAGCATTTT. This sequence encodes CASSDAYRGKHF.

The V call is TRBV18, the J call TRBJ2-3; D possibly corresponds to TRBD1 (5 bases). There are 14 residues in the CDR3. V dropped 3 bases and J dropped 1 base, with 8 bases sitting between them. Germline lookup yields CDR1 KGHSH and CDR2 LQKENI. CDR3 in DNA: TGTGCCAGCTCACCGGGGCTGGGCACAGATACGCAGTATTTT. Protein product: CASSPGLGTDTQYF.

V and J are TRBV30 and TRBJ2-7, with D perhaps TRBD1 (7 bases). The CDR3 loop spans 15 amino acids. Trimming took 3 bases from V and 5 from J, leaving 20 bases between them. Germline lookup yields CDR1 GTSNPN and CDR2 SVGIG (reference sequence). The CDR3, as DNA: TGTGCCTGGAGGGTCAGGGGGGCAGGATATAACGAGCAGTACTTC. Translation gives CAWRVRGAGYNEQYF. Complete variable domain (other parts from reference TRBV30 and TRBJ2-7): SQTIHQWPATLVQPVGSPLSLECTVEGTSNPNLYWYRQAAGRGLQLLFYSVGIGQISSEVPQNLSASRPQDRQFILSSKKLLLSDSGFYLCAWRVRGAGYNEQYFGPGTRLTVT.

The CDR3 region is CAITSGEGGQETQYF. The CDR3 nucleotides are TGTGCCATCACCTCAGGGGAGGGAGGGCAAGAGACCCAGTACTTC. The chain links TRBV10-3 to TRBJ2-5, with D perhaps matching TRBD2 (7 bases). Germline V gene sequence: CDR1 ENHRY, CDR2 SYGVKD. The CDR3 sequence is 15 residues long. V was shortened by 7 bases and J by 2 bases, with 17 bases between the two germline ends.

This CDR3 is CASSYPGLAGEGQYF. For the CDR3, the DNA is TGTGCCAGCAGTTATCCGGGACTAGCGGGGGAAGGGCAGTACTTC. V and J are TRBV13 and TRBJ2-7; 14 bases map to TRBD2. Trimming at V came to 6 bases and at J to 9 bases, leaving 10 bases not matched to a gene. CDR1 and CDR2 from the germline V gene are PRHDT and FYEKMQ (reference sequence). This CDR3 region has 15 residues.

The genes are TRBV28 and TRBJ1-5, with 10 bases that match TRBD1. The CDR3 runs 14 residues. Germline CDR1 is MDHEN and CDR2 is SYDVKM. V lost 6 bases and J lost 6; bases outside the gene matches: 5. The CDR3 loop reads CASRGTGESQPQHF. For the CDR3, the DNA is TGTGCCAGCAGGGGGACAGGGGAGAGTCAGCCCCAGCATTTT.

The rearrangement joins TRBV24-1 to TRBJ2-1; 7 bases agree with TRBD1. CDR1 and CDR2 from the germline V gene are KGHDR and SFDVKD. With 2 bases clipped from V and 7 bases from J, the junction kept 1 base outside the gene matches. The length of the CDR3 is 13 residues. The CDR3 nucleotides are TGTGCCACCAGTGATTGGGACAGAAATGAGCAGTTCTTC. It translates to CATSDWDRNEQFF.

This clone was detected a few times. The CDR3: CSVRDSGVVNTEAFF. The DNA of the CDR3 is TGCAGCGTTCGGGACAGTGGAGTGGTTAACACTGAAGCTTTCTTT. The chain couples TRBV29-1 to TRBJ1-1; 7 bases are a match to TRBD1. This CDR3 has 15 amino acids. Germline CDR1 SQVTM, CDR2 ANQGSEA. After removal of 5 bases from V and 2 bases from J, the junction contained 11 bases not matched to a gene. Together with reference TRBV29-1 and TRBJ1-1, the CDR3 gives the full variable domain: SAVISQKPSRDICQRGTSLTIQCQVDSQVTMMFWYRQQPGQSLTLIATANQGSEATYESGFVIDKFPISRPNLTFSTLTVSNMSPEDSSIYLCSVRDSGVVNTEAFFGQGTRLTVV.

In DNA form, the CDR3 reads TGTGCCAGCAGCTACAGGGCCAATTCACCCCTCCACTTT. This gives the protein CASSYRANSPLHF. The genes are TRBV7-8 and TRBJ1-6, with D perhaps matching TRBD1 (6 bases). Germline values: CDR1 SGHVS, CDR2 FQNEAQ. This CDR3 comprises 13 residues. V shed 4 bases and J shed 7 bases, with 8 bases lying between them.

This sequence joins TRBV6-1 and TRBJ2-7, with 10 nucleotides matching TRBD1. The germline V gene encodes CDR1 MNHNS and CDR2 SASEGT. CDR3 length: 15 amino acids. V shed 3 bases and J 5 bases; nucleotides not matched to a gene: 7. CDR3 protein: CASSEPGQGYHEQYF. The CDR3 coding sequence is TGTGCCAGCAGTGAGCCGGGACAGGGGTACCACGAGCAGTACTTC.

This sequence joins TRBV24-1 and TRBJ2-2; 7 bases align to TRBD1. From germline, CDR1 is KGHDR and CDR2 SFDVKD. V shed 4 bases and J 0 bases; nucleotides not matched to a gene: 10. CDR3 length: 18 amino acids. The CDR3 bases are TGTGCCACCAGTGACCGAACAGGGGCTCTAACGAACACCGGGGAGCTGTTTTTT. It specifies CATSDRTGALTNTGELFF.

DNA for the CDR3: TGTGCCAGCAGCTCTGGAGCGGGGGGGGAAGAGACCCAGTACTTC. It translates to CASSSGAGGEETQYF. This chain uses TRBV11-2 with TRBJ2-5; the match to TRBD2 covers 10 bases. Germline V CDR1 and CDR2: SGHAT, FQNNGV. This CDR3 region has 15 residues. The junction had 5 bases not matched to a gene; V was cut back by 4 bases and J by 3 bases.